Detailed here is one T cell receptor beta chain. Its cognate antigen is unknown. Sequenced by immunoSEQ multiplex PCR; TCRdb stores in-frame clones only, minus some. This table has approximately 74,000 clones, roughly 91% appearing once. This CDR3 is 14 amino acids long. V dropped 1 base and J dropped 7; count of bases not matched to a gene: 3. Germline lookup yields CDR1 SGHRS and CDR2 YFSETQ. The source of the sample is a study of OX40 agonist ivuxolimab in advanced cancers. Study results and limitations: Researchers did not establish what antigens the expanded peripheral T cells target.

This chain joins TRBV5-1 and TRBJ2-1, with 9 bases that match TRBD2. The receptor was isolated from an adult with an advanced solid tumor such as melanoma, head and neck, liver or kidney cancer. The material sequenced was CD4+ or CD8+ T cells sorted from blood, taken in a trial of the OX40 agonist ivuxolimab. CDR3 protein: CASSLSSGGNEQFF. CDR3 bases: TGCGCCAGCAGCTTGAGTAGCGGGGGTAATGAGCAGTTCTTC. The complete variable domain, with remaining parts taken from reference TRBV5-1 and TRBJ2-1, reads KAGVTQTPRYLIKTRGQQVTLSCSPISGHRSVSWYQQTPGQGLQFLFEYFSETQRNKGNFPGRFSGRQFSNSRSEMNVSTLELGDSALYLCASSLSSGGNEQFFGPGTRLTVL.